The 8 T cell receptor beta chains below come from one sample, sequenced in a study of cytomegalovirus exposure and HLA in healthy donors. The PCR made use of 60 Vbeta and 13 Jbeta primers. The assay was immunoSEQ multiplex PCR, and TCRdb's table has in-frame clones only and misses some. This sample has 110,000 or so clones, with roughly 79% found just once. Sequencing was carried out using PBMCs. These TCRs come from a male donor in good health and CMV-seronegative.

V usage is TRBV28 and J usage is TRBJ1-5, with D unclear. V was cut by 6 bases and J by 3 bases, with 6 bases left in between. The V gene's germline CDR1 is MDHEN and CDR2 SYDVKM. The CDR3 sequence is 12 residues long. In DNA form, the CDR3 reads TGTGCCAGCAGGCCAGTCAATCAGCCCCAGCATTTT. It is translated as CASRPVNQPQHF.

The gene calls are TRBV9 and TRBJ2-2; a weak D match, TRBD2 (5 bases). CDR1 and CDR2 from the germline V gene are SGDLS and YYNGEE. CDR3 size: 13 residues. Trimming removed 6 bases at V and 2 bases at J, with 8 bases between. CDR3 sequence reads: CASTRENTGELFF. In DNA form, the CDR3 reads TGTGCCAGCACACGGGAAAACACCGGGGAGCTGTTTTTT.

This chain links TRBV5-4 with TRBJ2-4, with 7 bases aligning to TRBD2. Per the germline V gene, CDR1 is SGHNT and CDR2 is YYREEE (reference sequence). V lost 0 bases, J lost 0 bases, and 6 bases stayed unmatched. CDR3 size: 17 residues. CDR3 loop: CASSLGLAESAKNIQYF. CDR3 DNA: TGTGCCAGCAGCTTGGGCCTAGCGGAGTCAGCCAAAAACATTCAGTACTTC.

The genes are TRBV5-1 and TRBJ2-3, with 8 bases fitting TRBD2. Germline assignment: CDR1 SGHRS and CDR2 YFSETQ. The CDR3 sequence is 15 residues long. Germline trimming cut 3 bases from V and 5 bases from J; bases unmatched to any gene: 8. CDR3 in amino acids: CASSSRSGGGDTQYF. As DNA, the CDR3 is TGCGCCAGCAGCTCCCGGTCGGGGGGGGGAGATACGCAGTATTTT.

The V and J genes are TRBV7-3 and TRBJ2-3; a weak D match, TRBD2 (6 bases). Between the trimmed V and J ends, which lost 2 bases and 2 bases, there was a span of 8 bases. The CDR3 contains 14 residues. Germline V gene data show CDR1 as SGHTA and CDR2 as FQGTGA. CDR3 in DNA: TGTGCCAGCAGCTTAGGGACTCCCACAGATACGCAGTATTTT. It encodes CASSLGTPTDTQYF.

The V and J genes are TRBV5-1 and TRBJ1-1, with D possibly being TRBD1 (6 bases). CDR1 and CDR2 (germline): SGHRS, YFSETQ. The CDR3 spans 15 residues. Trimming shortened V by 2 bases and J by 4 bases, and 15 bases separated the two germline ends. CDR3 residues: CASSFQGNRGTEAFF. DNA for the CDR3: TGCGCCAGCAGCTTCCAGGGGAATAGAGGCACTGAAGCTTTCTTT.

This clone was seen only a few times. The V call is TRBV25-1, the J call TRBJ2-7; D is unresolved. This CDR3 is built from 11 residues. V lost 4 bases and J 3 bases, leaving 4 bases between the germline ends. Germline CDR1 and CDR2: MGHDK and SYGVNS. In nucleotides, the CDR3 is TGTGCCAGCAGTGGTTACTACGAGCAGTACTTC. It yields the protein CASSGYYEQYF.

The chain couples TRBV27 to TRBJ1-1, with D tentatively TRBD1 (5 bases). Germline V gene sequence: CDR1 MNHEY, CDR2 SMNVEV (reference sequence). Trimming took off 6 bases at V and 3 bases at J, with 11 bases between the two ends. The CDR3 sequence is 13 residues long. CDR3 in amino acids: CASRTQGDTEAFF. The CDR3 DNA reads as TGTGCCAGCAGGACTCAGGGTGACACTGAAGCTTTCTTT.